The clone carrying this T cell receptor (beta chain) was recorded at least ten times. Its antigen remains unidentified. This sample was included in a study of CD8 T cells in ankylosing spondylitis. Trimming pared 1 base from V and 1 base from J, leaving 7 bases between. This CDR3 spans 15 amino acids. Germline loops: CDR1 LGHNT, CDR2 FRNRAP. Study-level points and caveats: There was a TCR beta motif, made of several highly homologous variants, that appeared characteristic of ankylosing spondylitis blood.

Construction of TCR beta libraries was performed using quantitative 5'-RACE with molecular barcodes. Using its own MiXCR run on the 5' RACE reads, TCRdb lists one record per CDR3 protein. The sample holds under 250,000 distinct CDR3 sequences; roughly 24% are singletons and the top ten take approximately 6.6%. This TCR came from a male donor with ankylosing spondylitis or in good health (not recorded which). The chain combines TRBV12-5 with TRBJ2-2; D ambiguous. The specimen was blood, either unsorted or a sorted T cell fraction (not recorded which). The CDR3 DNA sequence: TGTGCTAGTGGTTTGGGAGGAGTGAACACCGGGGAGCTGTTTTTT. Amino acids: CASGLGGVNTGELFF. Complete variable domain (other parts from reference TRBV12-5 and TRBJ2-2): DARVTQTPRHKVTEMGQEVTMRCQPILGHNTVFWYRQTMMQGLELLAYFRNRAPLDDSGMPKDRFSAEMPDATLATLKIQPSEPRDSAVYFCASGLGGVNTGELFFGEGSRLTVL.